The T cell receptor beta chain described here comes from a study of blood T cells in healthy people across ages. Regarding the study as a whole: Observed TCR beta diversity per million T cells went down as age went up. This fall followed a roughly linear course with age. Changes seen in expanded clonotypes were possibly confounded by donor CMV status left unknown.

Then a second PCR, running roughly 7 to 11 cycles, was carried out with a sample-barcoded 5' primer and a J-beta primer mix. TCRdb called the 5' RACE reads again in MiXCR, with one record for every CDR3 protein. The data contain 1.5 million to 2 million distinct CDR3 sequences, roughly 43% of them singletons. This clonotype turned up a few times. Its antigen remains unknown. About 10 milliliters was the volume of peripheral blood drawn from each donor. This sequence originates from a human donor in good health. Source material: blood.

In DNA, the CDR3 is TGTGCCAGCAGCTCCACCTTGGGAGATACGCAGTATTTT. This gives the protein CASSSTLGDTQYF. V usage is TRBV11-2 and J usage is TRBJ2-3, with D hard to call. Germline CDR1 is SGHAT and CDR2 is FQNNGV. The CDR3 covers 13 residues. V was pared by 4 bases and J by 5 bases, with 10 bases between.